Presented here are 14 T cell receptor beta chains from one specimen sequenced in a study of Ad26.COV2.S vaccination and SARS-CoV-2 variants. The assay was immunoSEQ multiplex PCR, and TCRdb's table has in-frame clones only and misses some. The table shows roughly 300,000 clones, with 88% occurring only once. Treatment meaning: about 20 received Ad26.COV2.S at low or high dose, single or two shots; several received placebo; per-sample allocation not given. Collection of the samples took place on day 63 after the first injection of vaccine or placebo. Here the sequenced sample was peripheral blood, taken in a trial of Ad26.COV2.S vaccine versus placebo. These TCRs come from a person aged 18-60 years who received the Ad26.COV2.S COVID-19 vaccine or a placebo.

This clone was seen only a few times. The DNA for the CDR3 is TGTGCCAGAAGCTTGGTTATGGGGGGGACTGGAAACACCATATATTTT. Translating it yields CARSLVMGGTGNTIYF. J is TRBJ1-3 and V is TRBV5-3; possible D gene TRBD1, 5 bases. TRBV5-3 is designated an ORF whose function remains uncertain. This CDR3 has 16 amino acids. Trimming stripped 0 bases from V and 2 bases from J, with 12 bases between.

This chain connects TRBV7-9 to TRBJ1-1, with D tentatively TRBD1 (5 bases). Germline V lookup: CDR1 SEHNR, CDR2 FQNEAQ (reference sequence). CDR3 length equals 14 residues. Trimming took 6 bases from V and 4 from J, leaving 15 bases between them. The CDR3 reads CASRPGPGGTEAFF. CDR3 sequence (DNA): TGTGCCAGCAGACCCGGACCCGGGGGCACTGAAGCTTTCTTT.

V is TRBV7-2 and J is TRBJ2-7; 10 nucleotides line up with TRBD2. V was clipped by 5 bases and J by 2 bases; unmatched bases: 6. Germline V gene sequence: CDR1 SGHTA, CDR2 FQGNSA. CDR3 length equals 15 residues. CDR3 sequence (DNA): TGTGCCAGCAGCCCGCAGCGGGGGGGCCCCTACGAGCAGTACTTC. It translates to CASSPQRGGPYEQYF.

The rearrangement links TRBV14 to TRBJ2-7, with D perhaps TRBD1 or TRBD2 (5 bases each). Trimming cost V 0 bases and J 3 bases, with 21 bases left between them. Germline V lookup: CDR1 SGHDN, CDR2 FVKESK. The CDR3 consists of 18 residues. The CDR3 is CASSQDRLGLGPFYEQYF. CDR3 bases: TGTGCCAGCAGCCAAGATCGGTTAGGGTTGGGACCCTTCTACGAGCAGTACTTC.

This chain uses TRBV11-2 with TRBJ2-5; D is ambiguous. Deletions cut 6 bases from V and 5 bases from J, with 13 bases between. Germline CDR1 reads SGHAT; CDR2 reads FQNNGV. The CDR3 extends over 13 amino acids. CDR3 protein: CASSPAISETQYF. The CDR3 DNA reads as TGTGCCAGCAGTCCTGCTATTTCCGAGACCCAGTACTTC.

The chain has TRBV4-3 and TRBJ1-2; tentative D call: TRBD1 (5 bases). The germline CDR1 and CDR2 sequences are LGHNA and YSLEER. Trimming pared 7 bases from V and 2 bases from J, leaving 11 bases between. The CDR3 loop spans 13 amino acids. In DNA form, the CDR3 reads TGCGCCAGCAAGGGGCAACCAAACTATGGCTACACCTTC. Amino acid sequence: CASKGQPNYGYTF.

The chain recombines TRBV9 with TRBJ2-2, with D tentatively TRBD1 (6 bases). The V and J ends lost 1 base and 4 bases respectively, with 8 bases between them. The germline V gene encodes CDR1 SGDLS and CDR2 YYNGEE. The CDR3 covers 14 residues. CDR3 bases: TGTGCCAGCAGCGTACGACAGGCCACCGGGGAGCTGTTTTTT. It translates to CASSVRQATGELFF.

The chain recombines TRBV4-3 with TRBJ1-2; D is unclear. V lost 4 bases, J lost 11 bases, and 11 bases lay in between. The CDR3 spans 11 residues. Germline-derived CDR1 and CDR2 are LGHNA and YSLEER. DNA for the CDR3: TGCGCCAGCAGCCGCGGACGGGAGTACACCTTC. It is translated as CASSRGREYTF.

Here the CDR3 reads CASSRLRGDEQFF. The CDR3 DNA reads as TGTGCCAGCAGCCGACTCAGGGGAGATGAGCAGTTCTTC. The J gene is TRBJ2-1, the V gene TRBV7-3, with D possibly TRBD1 on 6 matching bases. Trimming stripped 5 bases from V and 8 bases from J, with 13 bases between. The CDR3 extends over 13 amino acids. CDR1 and CDR2 (germline): SGHTA, FQGTGA.

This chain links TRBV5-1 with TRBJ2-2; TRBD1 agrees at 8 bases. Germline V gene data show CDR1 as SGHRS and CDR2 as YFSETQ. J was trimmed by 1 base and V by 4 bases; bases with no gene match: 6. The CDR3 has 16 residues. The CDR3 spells CASSLAGTGNTGELFF. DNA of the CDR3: TGCGCCAGCAGCCTCGCCGGGACAGGGAACACCGGGGAGCTGTTTTTT.

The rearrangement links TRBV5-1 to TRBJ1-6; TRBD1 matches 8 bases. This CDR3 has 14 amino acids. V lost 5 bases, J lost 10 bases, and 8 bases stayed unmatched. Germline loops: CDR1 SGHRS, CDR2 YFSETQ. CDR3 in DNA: TGCGCCAGCAGAAGTGTGGGACAGGTGTCACCCCTCCACTTT. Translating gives CASRSVGQVSPLHF. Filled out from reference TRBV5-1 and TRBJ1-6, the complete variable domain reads KAGVTQTPRYLIKTRGQQVTLSCSPISGHRSVSWYQQTPGQGLQFLFEYFSETQRNKGNFPGRFSGRQFSNSRSEMNVSTLELGDSALYLCASRSVGQVSPLHFGNGTRLTVT.

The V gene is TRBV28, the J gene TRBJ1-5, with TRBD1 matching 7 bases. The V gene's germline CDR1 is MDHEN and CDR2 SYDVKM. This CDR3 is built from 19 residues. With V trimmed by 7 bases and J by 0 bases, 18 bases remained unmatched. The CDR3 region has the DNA TGTGCCAGCACCAGTATCATGGCAGGGGGGGGGATTAGCAATCAGCCCCAGCATTTT. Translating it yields CASTSIMAGGGISNQPQHF.

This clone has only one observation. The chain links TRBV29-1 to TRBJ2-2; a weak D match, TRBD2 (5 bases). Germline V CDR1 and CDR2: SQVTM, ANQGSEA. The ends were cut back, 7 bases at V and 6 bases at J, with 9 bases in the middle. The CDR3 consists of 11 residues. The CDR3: CSAGMAGELFF. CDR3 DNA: TGCAGCGCCGGGATGGCCGGGGAGCTGTTTTTT.

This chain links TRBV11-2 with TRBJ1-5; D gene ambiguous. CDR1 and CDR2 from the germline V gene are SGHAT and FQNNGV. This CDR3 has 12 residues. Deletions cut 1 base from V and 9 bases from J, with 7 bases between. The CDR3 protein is CASSLARGPQHF. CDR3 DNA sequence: TGTGCCAGCAGCTTAGCCCGCGGGCCCCAGCATTTT.